Shown below are 9 T cell receptor beta chains from a single sample sequenced in a study of response to subunit inactivated influenza vaccine (dated by TCRdb to the late 2010s). The method was RT-PCR. Instrument used: Illumina HiSeq 2500. TCRdb trimmed public reads at Q25 via fastp, called clones via MiXCR and kept in-frame beta chains. Each entry merges the rows of one CDR3 protein and shows their most common DNA and genes. The sample table lists over 800,000 distinct CDR3 sequences, approximately 22% of them with a count of one. The top ten hold roughly a tenth of the sample. The sequencing here drew on PBMCs from blood, taken roughly 5 days after vaccination. All receptors come from a man aged 50 or older who received an inactivated influenza vaccine. Donor details come from another sample of the same person, matched by shared clones.

The chain is built from TRBV20-1 and TRBJ2-3, with D hard to call. The CDR3 contains 14 residues. The germline gives CDR1 DFQATT, CDR2 SNEGSKA (reference sequence). The ends were cut back, 2 bases at V and 0 bases at J, with 9 bases in the middle. CDR3 sequence: CSARRADSTDTQYF. The CDR3 nucleotides are TGCAGTGCTAGAAGGGCGGACAGCACAGATACGCAGTATTTT.

V gene TRBV5-1 combines with J gene TRBJ2-3; a weak D match, TRBD2 (6 bases). Trimming removed 2 bases from V and 4 bases from J, with 20 bases in between. The CDR3 spans 17 residues. Germline V gene data show CDR1 as SGHRS and CDR2 as YFSETQ. The CDR3 sequence: CASSLFSGSAGADTQYF. The CDR3 DNA reads TGCGCCAGCAGCTTATTTAGCGGCTCGGCCGGGGCAGATACGCAGTATTTT.

V is TRBV7-9 and J is TRBJ2-1, with 9 bases aligning to TRBD2. J gave up 0 bases and V 3 bases, and 6 bases lay outside the gene matches. The CDR3 spans 17 residues. CDR1 SEHNR and CDR2 FQNEAQ come from the germline V gene (reference sequence). For the CDR3, the DNA is TGTGCCAGCAGCTTTCCGTGGCGGGAGGGCTCCTACAATGAGCAGTTCTTC. Translating it yields CASSFPWREGSYNEQFF.

The CDR3 sequence: CATSRDPNVQETQYF. CDR3 bases: TGTGCCACCAGCAGAGATCCCAACGTTCAAGAGACCCAGTACTTC. J is TRBJ2-5 and V is TRBV15, with D unclear. Trimming cost V 0 bases and J 2 bases, with 10 bases left between them. CDR3 size: 15 residues. The germline CDR1 and CDR2 sequences are LNHNV and YYDKDF (reference sequence).

This clonotype has more than one count but fewer than ten. The rearrangement joins TRBV12-3 or TRBV12-4 to TRBJ2-1; 7 bases fit TRBD2. CDR3 length: 13 amino acids. Trimming at V came to 10 bases and at J to 5 bases, leaving 8 bases not matched to a gene. The DNA of the CDR3 is TGTGCCACCCAGACGGGAGGAAACAATGAGCAGTTCTTC. Its translation: CATQTGGNNEQFF.

This clonotype has at least ten counts. V is TRBV7-8 and J is TRBJ1-1; D uncertain. Trimming cost V 5 bases and J 2 bases, with 12 bases left between them. The CDR3 is made up of 14 amino acids. Looked up from germline, CDR1 is SGHVS and CDR2 is FQNEAQ. The CDR3 sequence: CASSPITGNTEAFF. The CDR3 nucleotides are TGTGCCAGCAGCCCGATTACGGGAAACACTGAAGCTTTCTTT. The full variable domain, its missing parts supplied by reference TRBV7-8 and TRBJ1-1, is GAGVSQSPRYKVAKRGQDVALRCDPISGHVSLFWYQQALGQGPEFLTYFQNEAQLDKSGLPSDRFFAERPEGSVSTLKIQRTQQEDSAVYLCASSPITGNTEAFFGQGTRLTVV.

The rearrangement uses TRBV6-5 and TRBJ2-3, with 9 bases identical to TRBD1. V shed 1 base, J shed 3 bases, and the junction held 2 bases outside the gene matches. The CDR3 runs to 15 residues. Germline V gives CDR1 MNHEY, CDR2 SVGAGI. The CDR3 coding sequence is TGTGCCAGCAGTTACTACAGGGGGCTTACAGATACGCAGTATTTT. It specifies CASSYYRGLTDTQYF.

V is TRBV20-1 and J is TRBJ2-5; D remains unclear. From germline, CDR1 is DFQATT and CDR2 SNEGSKA (reference sequence). CDR3 size: 15 residues. Trimming cost V 3 bases and J 7 bases, with 21 bases left between them. The CDR3 region has the DNA TGCAGTGCTAGCCCGGGTCTTGTCAGTGCCGGGACCCAGTACTTC. Translation: CSASPGLVSAGTQYF.

The chain carries TRBV5-1 and TRBJ2-5, with 7 bases that match TRBD1. Germline trimming cut 4 bases from V and 4 bases from J; bases unmatched to any gene: 10. This CDR3 contains 15 residues. Germline CDR1 is SGHRS and CDR2 is YFSETQ. For the CDR3, the DNA is TGCGCCAGCAGCATAGGTTCGACAGGGCCAGAGACCCAGTACTTC. Translated, it gives CASSIGSTGPETQYF.